The T cell receptor (beta chain) described here comes from a study of Ad26.COV2.S vaccination and SARS-CoV-2 variants. Study-wide background: Recipients of Ad26.COV2.S got it intramuscularly, once or twice 56 days apart. The study's findings and limits: Analyses of TCR breadth and depth may have underestimated total T cell responses. While placebo recipients had lower spike-specific TCR breadth, vaccine recipients had more.

About this clone: The antigen remains undetermined.

Assay: immunoSEQ multiplex PCR; the TCRdb copy retains only in-frame clones and omits some. The sample has roughly 400,000 clones; around 92% are singletons. V was shortened by 1 base and J by 4 bases, with 7 bases between the two germline ends. CDR3 size: 13 residues. Germline CDR1 WNHNN, CDR2 SYGVQD (reference sequence). The treatment is: around 19 received Ad26.COV2.S at low or high dose, single or two shots; 5 received placebo; per-sample allocation not given. Following the first vaccine or placebo injection, samples were taken on day 63. An Ad26 vector carrying the Wuhan-strain SARS-CoV-2 spike served as the vaccine.

This clonotype was obtained from a person between 18 and 59 years old who received the Ad26.COV2.S COVID-19 vaccine or a placebo. This sequence joins TRBV10-1 and TRBJ1-1; TRBD1 might be the D (5 bases). The sequencing used peripheral blood, collected in a trial of Ad26.COV2.S vaccine versus placebo. The CDR3 here is CASSEWQGTEAFF. CDR3 nucleotides: TGCGCCAGCAGTGAGTGGCAGGGCACTGAAGCTTTCTTT.